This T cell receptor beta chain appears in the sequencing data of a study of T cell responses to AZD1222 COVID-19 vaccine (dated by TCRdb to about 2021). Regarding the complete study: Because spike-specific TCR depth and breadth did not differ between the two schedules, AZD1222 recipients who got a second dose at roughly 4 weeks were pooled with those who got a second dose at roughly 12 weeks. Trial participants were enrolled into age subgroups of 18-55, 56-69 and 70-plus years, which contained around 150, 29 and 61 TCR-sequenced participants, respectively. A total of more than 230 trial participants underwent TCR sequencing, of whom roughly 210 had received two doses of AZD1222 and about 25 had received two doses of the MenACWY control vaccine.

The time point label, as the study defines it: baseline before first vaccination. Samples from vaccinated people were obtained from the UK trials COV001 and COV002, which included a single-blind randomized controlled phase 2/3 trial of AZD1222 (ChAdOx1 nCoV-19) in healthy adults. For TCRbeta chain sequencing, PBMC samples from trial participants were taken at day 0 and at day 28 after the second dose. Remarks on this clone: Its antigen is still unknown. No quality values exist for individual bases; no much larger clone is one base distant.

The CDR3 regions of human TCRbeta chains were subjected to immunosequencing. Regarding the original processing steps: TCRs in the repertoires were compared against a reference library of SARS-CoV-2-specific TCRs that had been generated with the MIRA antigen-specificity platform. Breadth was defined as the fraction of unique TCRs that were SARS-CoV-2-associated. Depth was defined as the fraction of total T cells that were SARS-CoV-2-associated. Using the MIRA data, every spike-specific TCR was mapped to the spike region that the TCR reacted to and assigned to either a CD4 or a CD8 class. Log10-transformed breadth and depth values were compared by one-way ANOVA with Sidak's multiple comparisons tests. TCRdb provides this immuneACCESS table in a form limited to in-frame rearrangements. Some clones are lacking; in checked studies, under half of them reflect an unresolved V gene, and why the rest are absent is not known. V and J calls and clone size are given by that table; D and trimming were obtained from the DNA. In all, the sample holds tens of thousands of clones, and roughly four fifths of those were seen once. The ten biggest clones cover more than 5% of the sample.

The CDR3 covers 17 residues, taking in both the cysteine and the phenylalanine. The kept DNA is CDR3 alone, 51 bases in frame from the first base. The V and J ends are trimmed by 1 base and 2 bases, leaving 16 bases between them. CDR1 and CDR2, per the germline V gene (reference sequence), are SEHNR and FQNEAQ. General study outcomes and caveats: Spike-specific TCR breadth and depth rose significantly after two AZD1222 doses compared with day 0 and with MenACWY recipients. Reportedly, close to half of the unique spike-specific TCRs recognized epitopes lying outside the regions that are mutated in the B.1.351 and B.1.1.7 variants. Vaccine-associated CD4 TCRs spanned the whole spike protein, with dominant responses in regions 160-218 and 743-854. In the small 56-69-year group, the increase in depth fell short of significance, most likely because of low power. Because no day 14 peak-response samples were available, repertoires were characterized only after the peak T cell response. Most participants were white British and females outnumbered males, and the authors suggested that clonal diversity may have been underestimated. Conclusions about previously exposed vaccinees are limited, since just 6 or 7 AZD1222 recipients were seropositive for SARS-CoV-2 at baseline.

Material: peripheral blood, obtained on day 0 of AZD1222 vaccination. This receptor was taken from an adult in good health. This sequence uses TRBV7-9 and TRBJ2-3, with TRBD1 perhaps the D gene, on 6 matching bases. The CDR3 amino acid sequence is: CASSLGRWTDLTDTQYF. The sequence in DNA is TGTGCCAGCAGCTTAGGTCGGTGGACAGACCTCACAGATACGCAGTATTTT.